These T cell receptor beta chains were read from a single sample in a study of T cell repertoires in cytomegalovirus infection. TCRdb re-called the reads through MiXCR, storing one row per CDR3 protein. The sample includes approximately 770,000 distinct CDR3 sequences, about 29% seen only once; the top ten take under 15%. No antigens are known for them. The specimen was cultured CD8+ T cells from PBMCs, collected from culture after CMV antigen stimulation. The receptors derive from a human donor in good health (CMV status not recorded). Some clones in this sample may be carry-over from other donors' samples. The CDR3 runs from the conserved cysteine through the conserved F or W. The order of the fields is V gene, J gene, CDR3 protein.

>TRBV7-9|TRBJ2-1
CASSFRQGDEQFF
>TRBV7-8|TRBJ2-3
CASSLVGLLDTQYF
>TRBV10-3|TRBJ1-2
CAILRTGDANYGYTF
>TRBV4-3|TRBJ2-5
CASSQILKETQYF
>TRBV7-8|TRBJ1-1
CASRTNRVGDMNTEAFF
>TRBV6-2/TRBV6-3|TRBJ2-3
CASSTADTQYF
>TRBV7-6|TRBJ2-6
CASSPDGGFLSGANVLTF
>TRBV25-1|TRBJ1-2
CASSATGYGYTF
>TRBV27|TRBJ2-2
CASSHPGSPGELFF
>TRBV25-1|TRBJ1-1
CASSEYYGTGVNTEAFF
>TRBV11-2|TRBJ2-5
CASSLPQGAGETQYF
>TRBV19|TRBJ1-5
CASSIEPGNDQPQHF
>TRBV27|TRBJ1-2
CASSYVGGGPRGYTF
>TRBV6-5|TRBJ1-5
CASSYGPRTGINQPQHF
>TRBV11-2|TRBJ2-1
CASSLDGTFSSYNEQFF
>TRBV28|TRBJ1-6
CASFPSGSSYNSPLHF
>TRBV28|TRBJ1-1
CASSLAGVGPEAFF
>TRBV27|TRBJ2-3
CASSLSMSARVTDTQYF
>TRBV7-2|TRBJ2-1
CASSLEGQVFPGDEQFF
>TRBV6-1|TRBJ2-5
CASSEWVQETQYF
>TRBV27|TRBJ1-2
CASYTTGPPTHGYTF
>TRBV9|TRBJ2-5
CASSVASGGRETQYF
>TRBV10-3|TRBJ2-7
CAISGDDNYEQYF
>TRBV6-4|TRBJ1-2
CASSDGTGAGYGYTF
>TRBV19|TRBJ1-2
CASRTSSNYGYTF
>TRBV7-6|TRBJ2-1
CASSLAGSRYNEQFF
>TRBV27|TRBJ2-5
CASSPLAGGQETQYF
>TRBV10-3|TRBJ2-6
CAILTSGTGISGANVLTF
>TRBV7-9|TRBJ2-5
CASSGPLLPGVETQYF
>TRBV4-3|TRBJ1-1
CASSQGQTSNTEAFF
>TRBV6-1|TRBJ2-1
CASSESQGGSNEQFF